The next 32 T cell receptor beta chains were all read from a single sample in a study of radiation and T cells in renal cell carcinoma. Time point: baseline pretreatment blood. Treatment here: 15 Gy SBRT to primary tumor, nephrectomy 4 weeks later. Some clones are missing from TCRdb's copy, which holds only in-frame ones; the method was immunoSEQ multiplex PCR. The profile shows 70,000 to 95,000 clones, approximately 80% of them singletons. The sequencing used blood, collected from a patient whose treatment included radiotherapy and nephrectomy. The receptors were gathered from a man aged 60 to 69 with renal cell carcinoma.

The CDR3 bases are TGTGCCAGCAGCTTGGCGGGACAAGCTAATGAAAAACTGTTTTTT. Translating it yields CASSLAGQANEKLFF. This sequence joins TRBV5-4 and TRBJ1-4; tentatively, D is TRBD1 (6 bases). There are 15 residues in the CDR3. Per germline, CDR1 SGHNT and CDR2 YYREEE (reference sequence). Trimming pared 0 bases from V and 3 bases from J, leaving 9 bases between.

The chain joins TRBV18 to TRBJ2-2, with 7 bases lining up with TRBD1. The CDR3 covers 16 residues. Germline V gives CDR1 KGHSH, CDR2 LQKENI. V gave up 2 bases and J gave up 6 bases; unmatched junction bases: 9. The DNA of the CDR3 is TGTGCCAGCTCACCAGAAATTCGACAGGGAGCCGGGGAGCTGTTTTTT. Protein sequence: CASSPEIRQGAGELFF.

CDR3 sequence (DNA): TGTGCCAGCAGCCAAGATCTCGCAGGGAACTATGGCTACACCTTC. Encoded protein: CASSQDLAGNYGYTF. The chain combines TRBV14 with TRBJ1-2; D might be TRBD1 (5 bases). Germline V gene data show CDR1 as SGHDN and CDR2 as FVKESK. V was cut by 0 bases and J by 2 bases, with 10 bases left in between. This CDR3 is 15 amino acids long.

The chain employs TRBV11-2 and TRBJ2-7; 9 bases are a match to TRBD1. The germline V gene has CDR1 SGHAT and CDR2 FQNNGV. The CDR3 runs to 14 residues. The trim removed 4 bases at V and 5 bases at J, leaving 6 bases unmatched. CDR3: CASSWGQGRDEQYF. Written as DNA, the CDR3 is TGTGCCAGCAGCTGGGGACAGGGTCGGGACGAGCAGTACTTC.

The chain has TRBV7-9 and TRBJ2-7; 7 positions agree with TRBD1. The CDR3 length is 14 residues. With V trimmed by 5 bases and J by 3 bases, 7 bases remained unmatched. Germline V CDR1 and CDR2: SEHNR, FQNEAQ (reference sequence). The CDR3 here is CASSRQGSHYEQYF. The CDR3 DNA is TGTGCCAGCAGCCGACAGGGTTCCCACTACGAGCAGTACTTC.

The chain recombines TRBV2 with TRBJ1-1; D is undetermined. V lost 3 bases to trimming and J lost 0 bases, with 11 bases between them. CDR1 SNHLY and CDR2 FYNNEI come from the germline V gene. The CDR3 consists of 15 residues. CDR3 region: CASSDQNKMNTEAFF. The CDR3 nucleotides are TGTGCCAGCAGTGATCAAAACAAGATGAACACTGAAGCTTTCTTT.

This chain links TRBV29-1 with TRBJ2-2; D is uncertain. The CDR3 has 13 amino acids. V lost 5 bases and J 6 bases, leaving 13 bases between the germline ends. Germline V gives CDR1 SQVTM, CDR2 ANQGSEA. CDR3 sequence reads: CSVRRDIAGELFF. Here the CDR3 DNA reads TGCAGCGTTCGAAGAGACATTGCCGGGGAGCTGTTTTTT.

The chain has TRBV7-2 and TRBJ2-1, with TRBD1 matching over 8 bases. V lost 6 bases and J lost 4; bases outside the gene matches: 5. The CDR3 has 14 amino acids. CDR1 is SGHTA and CDR2 is FQGNSA in the germline V gene. The CDR3: CASRPRQGYNEQFF. The CDR3 DNA follows: TGTGCCAGCAGACCAAGACAGGGGTACAATGAGCAGTTCTTC.

This chain connects TRBV9 to TRBJ2-3, with 11 bases matching TRBD2. CDR3 length: 16 amino acids. The V gene's germline CDR1 is SGDLS and CDR2 YYNGEE. The junction had 5 bases not matched to a gene; V was cut back by 2 bases and J by 3 bases. The CDR3 sequence is CASSVSGRGGTDTQYF. CDR3 sequence (DNA): TGTGCCAGCAGCGTTAGCGGGAGGGGGGGGACAGATACGCAGTATTTT.

V usage is TRBV5-6 and J usage is TRBJ1-5; 8 bases match TRBD1. Germline V gene sequence: CDR1 SGHDT, CDR2 YYEEEE. The V gene end was trimmed by 4 bases and the J gene end by 5 bases; junction bases not matched to a gene: 8. CDR3 length: 15 amino acids. The CDR3 loop is CASSLDRGRYQPQHF. DNA for the CDR3: TGTGCCAGCAGCCTCGACAGGGGCCGTTATCAGCCCCAGCATTTT.

V usage is TRBV18 and J usage is TRBJ1-1; D ambiguous. Germline V gives CDR1 KGHSH, CDR2 LQKENI. This CDR3 comprises 17 residues. V lost 3 bases, J lost 3 bases, and 20 bases lay in between. The CDR3 nucleotides are TGTGCCAGCTCACCTGAGAGCGTGGCAGGTACGGACACTGAAGCTTTCTTT. Its protein is CASSPESVAGTDTEAFF.

This chain connects TRBV25-1 to TRBJ1-2; 9 bases are a match to TRBD1. Trimming at V came to 3 bases and at J to 4 bases, leaving 6 bases not matched to a gene. The CDR3 runs to 15 residues. The germline gives CDR1 MGHDK, CDR2 SYGVNS. The CDR3 coding sequence is TGTGCCAGCAGTGACCCCGGACAGGGGATCTATGGCTACACCTTC. Encoded protein: CASSDPGQGIYGYTF.

V is TRBV14 and J is TRBJ1-1; D may be TRBD1 (5 bases). The CDR3 extends over 14 amino acids. V lost 4 bases and J 2 bases, leaving 11 bases between the germline ends. Germline CDR1 and CDR2: SGHDN and FVKESK. CDR3 coding DNA: TGTGCCAGCAGCCCGGAGACAGTAAACACTGAAGCTTTCTTT. This sequence encodes CASSPETVNTEAFF. Full variable domain (remainder filled in from reference TRBV14 and TRBJ1-1): EAGVTQFPSHSVIEKGQTVTLRCDPISGHDNLYWYRRVMGKEIKFLLHFVKESKQDESGMPNNRFLAERTGGTYSTLKVQPAELEDSGVYFCASSPETVNTEAFFGQGTRLTVV.

V gene TRBV28 combines with J gene TRBJ2-2; D might be TRBD1 (6 bases). The V gene lost 3 bases and the J gene lost 4 bases, with 12 bases spanning the gap. The CDR3 spans 15 residues. From germline, CDR1 is MDHEN and CDR2 SYDVKM. The CDR3 coding sequence is TGTGCCAGCAGTTTGCAAGGGGGAGCCACCGGGGAGCTGTTTTTT. This codes for CASSLQGGATGELFF.

The chain employs TRBV30 and TRBJ2-3, with TRBD2 identical over 7 bases. Germline V gene data show CDR1 as GTSNPN and CDR2 as SVGIG (reference sequence). The CDR3 is made up of 13 amino acids. The ends lost 2 bases at V and 5 bases at J; junction bases unmatched: 4. CDR3 in DNA: TGTGCCTGGAGTAGGCGGGAGAGAGATACGCAGTATTTT. Encoded protein: CAWSRRERDTQYF. The full variable domain, rest sourced from reference TRBV30 and TRBJ2-3, is SQTIHQWPATLVQPVGSPLSLECTVEGTSNPNLYWYRQAAGRGLQLLFYSVGIGQISSEVPQNLSASRPQDRQFILSSKKLLLSDSGFYLCAWSRRERDTQYFGPGTRLTVL.

This chain uses TRBV29-1 with TRBJ2-3; D is undetermined. Germline assignment: CDR1 SQVTM and CDR2 ANQGSEA. V gave up 7 bases and J gave up 1 base, with 9 bases separating them. The CDR3 length is 12 residues. CDR3 region: CSGEPGTDTQYF. As DNA, the CDR3 is TGCAGCGGAGAACCGGGCACAGATACGCAGTATTTT.

CDR3 coding DNA: TGTGCCAGCAGCTTAGATAGCGGGAGAGATACGCAGTATTTT. Translation gives CASSLDSGRDTQYF. The chain recombines TRBV7-6 with TRBJ2-3; TRBD2 aligns across 9 bases. The germline V gene encodes CDR1 SGHVS and CDR2 FNYEAQ. The CDR3 covers 14 residues. V gave up 1 base and J gave up 5 bases; unmatched junction bases: 1.

Only a few counts were recorded for this clone. The chain links TRBV15 to TRBJ1-2; D unresolved. The V gene lost 1 base and the J gene lost 4 bases, with 13 bases spanning the gap. The CDR3 has 15 amino acids. CDR1 is LNHNV and CDR2 is YYDKDF in the germline V gene (reference sequence). The CDR3 sequence is CATSRAGRLGYGYTF. The CDR3 DNA reads TGTGCCACCAGCAGAGCGGGGAGGTTAGGCTATGGCTACACCTTC.

This chain joins TRBV5-4 and TRBJ2-1, with 8 bases fitting TRBD2. The CDR3 runs to 13 residues. Trimming cost V 3 bases and J 8 bases; bases outside gene matches: 4. The V gene's germline CDR1 is SGHNT and CDR2 YYREEE (reference sequence). CDR3 in DNA: TGTGCCAGCAGCTGGGGACTAGTAGATGAGCAGTTCTTC. Amino acids: CASSWGLVDEQFF.

This clone was counted only a few times. This chain links TRBV4-1 with TRBJ1-2, with D possibly being TRBD1 (5 bases). V was clipped by 3 bases and J by 3 bases, with 14 bases between them. Germline CDR1 reads MGHRA; CDR2 reads YSYEKL. The CDR3 runs to 15 residues. The CDR3 loop is CASSHTRVVDYGYTF. DNA for the CDR3: TGCGCCAGCAGCCACACCAGGGTAGTGGACTATGGCTACACCTTC.

The chain employs TRBV4-3 and TRBJ1-5; D remains unclear. Germline-derived CDR1 and CDR2 are LGHNA and YSLEER. The CDR3 has 13 residues. Trimming removed 0 bases from V and 4 bases from J, with 4 bases in between. Written as DNA, the CDR3 is TGCGCCAGCAGCCAAGAGCTGAATCAGCCCCAGCATTTT. It translates to CASSQELNQPQHF.

The chain combines TRBV19 with TRBJ1-4; TRBD1 aligns across 9 bases. V dropped 7 bases and J dropped 7; count of bases not matched to a gene: 16. The CDR3 spans 17 residues. Per the germline V gene, CDR1 is LNHDA and CDR2 is SQIVND (reference sequence). The CDR3, as DNA: TGTGCCAGTACCTATAGGAACGCCGGGACAGGGCTTGAAAAACTGTTTTTT. It translates to CASTYRNAGTGLEKLFF.

The genes are TRBV4-2 and TRBJ2-7, with a tentative D call TRBD1 (6 bases). CDR3 size: 18 residues. With 1 base removed from V and 2 bases from J, the gap between germline ends came to 21 bases. CDR1 is LGHNA, CDR2 YNFKEQ, per germline. The CDR3 DNA follows: TGTGCCAGCAGCCAAGGGGTTGGGGGCGCTGAGACTACCTACGAGCAGTACTTC. Protein: CASSQGVGGAETTYEQYF.

This chain uses TRBV27 with TRBJ2-7; D possibly uses TRBD1 or TRBD2 (5 bases each). V was shortened by 8 bases and J by 5 bases, with 10 bases between the two germline ends. CDR1 and CDR2 (germline): MNHEY, SMNVEV (reference sequence). The CDR3 has 11 amino acids. The CDR3 here is CASSLGDEQYF. CDR3 nucleotide sequence: TGTGCCAGCTCGTTGGGGGACGAGCAGTACTTC.

The rearrangement uses TRBV7-2 and TRBJ2-3; tentatively, D is TRBD2 (6 bases). The length of the CDR3 is 15 residues. Germline CDR1 is SGHTA and CDR2 is FQGNSA. Trimming took off 5 bases at V and 1 base at J, with 13 bases between the two ends. CDR3 bases: TGTGCCAGCAGCCACAATAGCGGCGGCACAGATACGCAGTATTTT. This sequence encodes CASSHNSGGTDTQYF.

The rearrangement links TRBV28 to TRBJ2-7; TRBD2 matches 8 bases. Germline V gene lookup returns CDR1 MDHEN and CDR2 SYDVKM. The CDR3 is 12 residues long. Trimming removed 6 bases from V and 4 bases from J; junction bases left unmatched: 2. The DNA for the CDR3 is TGTGCCAGCAGGTCGGGGGGGTACGAGCAGTACTTC. This gives the protein CASRSGGYEQYF.

The rearrangement links TRBV19 to TRBJ2-1; D may be TRBD2 (5 bases). Trimming took off 6 bases at V and 5 bases at J, with 11 bases between the two ends. This CDR3 region has 13 residues. CDR1 is LNHDA and CDR2 is SQIVND in the germline V gene (reference sequence). The CDR3, as DNA: TGTGCCAGTAGGACGACTAAGGACAATGAGCAGTTCTTC. It translates to CASRTTKDNEQFF. Supplemented by reference TRBV19 and TRBJ2-1, the full variable domain reads DGGITQSPKYLFRKEGQNVTLSCEQNLNHDAMYWYRQDPGQGLRLIYYSQIVNDFQKGDIAEGYSVSREKKESFPLTVTSAQKNPTAFYLCASRTTKDNEQFFGPGTRLTVL.

This clone was seen a handful of times. The V and J genes are TRBV27 and TRBJ2-3; 9 bases are shared with TRBD2. This CDR3 comprises 17 residues. V lost 5 bases and J lost 2; bases outside the gene matches: 11. Germline loops: CDR1 MNHEY, CDR2 SMNVEV (reference sequence). The CDR3 here is CASSRRLAVQLTDTQYF. The CDR3 region has the DNA TGTGCCAGCAGTCGCAGACTAGCGGTCCAACTCACAGATACGCAGTATTTT.

The V and J genes are TRBV19 and TRBJ2-5; 11 nucleotides align to TRBD2. The CDR3 extends over 15 amino acids. Per germline, CDR1 LNHDA and CDR2 SQIVND (reference sequence). V trimming: 2 bases; J trimming: 2 bases; junction bases outside the gene matches: 1. The CDR3 reads CASSILAGGQETQYF. For the CDR3, the DNA is TGTGCCAGTAGTATACTAGCGGGAGGTCAAGAGACCCAGTACTTC.

This clone was detected many times. The chain is built from TRBV15 and TRBJ2-5, with D maybe TRBD1 (5 bases). The germline CDR1 and CDR2 sequences are LNHNV and YYDKDF (reference sequence). This CDR3 region has 19 residues. V lost 0 bases and J 2 bases, leaving 22 bases between the germline ends. CDR3 DNA sequence: TGTGCCACCAGCAGAGATTACGGCGACAGAGCGACCTTTCAAGAGACCCAGTACTTC. Its protein product is CATSRDYGDRATFQETQYF.

This sequence joins TRBV4-3 and TRBJ2-3; the D gene could be TRBD1 or TRBD2 (5 bases each). V gave up 1 base and J gave up 2 bases, with 7 bases separating them. The CDR3 extends over 14 amino acids. Germline V gene sequence: CDR1 LGHNA, CDR2 YSLEER. CDR3 nucleotide sequence: TGCGCCAGCAGCCAAGGAGGGGTCACAGATACGCAGTATTTT. It specifies CASSQGGVTDTQYF.

This chain connects TRBV2 to TRBJ1-5, with D unresolved. CDR1 and CDR2 from the germline V gene are SNHLY and FYNNEI. The CDR3 loop spans 16 amino acids. Trimming stripped 4 bases from V and 0 bases from J, with 13 bases between. DNA for the CDR3: TGTGCCAGCAGTGGGGGTTTGGGTTATAGCAATCAGCCCCAGCATTTT. It is translated as CASSGGLGYSNQPQHF.